In its sample, the clone carrying this TCR beta chain was seen many times. Its antigen is as yet unknown. The data were taken from a study of molecular identifiers for immune sequencing clone quantification. Study-level points and caveats: Clones above 20 RNA copies contained over 97% of effector molecules and under 1% of naive molecules. Amid roughly 1 million naive cells, spiked Jurkat TCR RNA from one cell was reportedly still detectable.

From germline, CDR1 is SGHRS and CDR2 YFSETQ. V was clipped by 3 bases and J by 5 bases, with 14 bases between them. The CDR3 extends over 14 amino acids. Isolation of naive CD8 T cells was achieved by sorting on a CD8+CD4-CCR7+CD45RA+ phenotype. Listed TCR primers and previously described methods were used for bulk TCR libraries. TCRdb re-analysed the PCR reads in MiXCR, keeping a single row per CDR3 protein. The sample lists about half a million distinct CDR3 sequences; 20% to 25% were seen once. Sequenced sample: naive CD8+ T cells from blood, with Jurkat cell RNA spiked in. Specified subset: FACS-sorted CD8+CD4-CCR7+CD45RA+ naive T cells. V is TRBV5-1 and J is TRBJ2-5, with D perhaps TRBD1 (6 bases). This receptor was obtained from a human donor in good health. Some libraries in this study had Jurkat cell RNA spiked in. The CDR3 spells CASSSGQVGETQYF. The CDR3 DNA sequence: TGCGCCAGCAGCTCGGGACAAGTGGGCGAGACCCAGTACTTC. The full variable domain, rest sourced from reference TRBV5-1 and TRBJ2-5, is KAGVTQTPRYLIKTRGQQVTLSCSPISGHRSVSWYQQTPGQGLQFLFEYFSETQRNKGNFPGRFSGRQFSNSRSEMNVSTLELGDSALYLCASSSGQVGETQYFGPGTRLLVL.